These T cell receptor beta chains were read from a single sample in a study of blood T cells in healthy people across ages. Via MiXCR, TCRdb re-called the 5' RACE reads, giving one row per CDR3 protein. The data show about 830,000 distinct CDR3 sequences, under 80% seen once. Sequenced input: blood. The source of these receptors is a young man in good health. Each CDR3 is given without its conserved first and last residue. The D gene is left open where the match is weak.

j_call v_call d_call cdr3_aa
TRBJ1-2 TRBV7-9 TRBD1 ASSLRDRGQYGYT
TRBJ2-7 TRBV5-1 TRBD2 AGSPTSGGFYEQY
TRBJ2-1 TRBV12-3/TRBV12-4 TRBD2 ASSLVYSGGAINEQF
TRBJ2-5 TRBV12-3/TRBV12-4 TRBD2 ASSLWVASGKETQY
TRBJ1-2 TRBV5-6 TRBD1 ASSLVDRGDVDYGYT
TRBJ1-2 TRBV4-3 - ASSQDGEGENYGYT
TRBJ2-5 TRBV15 - ATSRERGGVETQY
TRBJ2-1 TRBV4-3 TRBD2 ASSPLAGANGEQF
TRBJ1-1 TRBV20-1 TRBD1 SARARGVNTEAF
TRBJ2-1 TRBV9 TRBD2 ASSLSGGAREQF
TRBJ2-1 TRBV7-2 TRBD1 ASSWEDRVNEQF
TRBJ2-1 TRBV12-3/TRBV12-4 - ASRTTSGGPYNEQF
TRBJ2-1 TRBV5-1 TRBD2 ASSPAGESSYNEQF
TRBJ2-2 TRBV7-3 TRBD2 ASSLGLASGAGELF
TRBJ2-7 TRBV5-6 - ASSRDFRYEQY
TRBJ2-3 TRBV12-3/TRBV12-4 - ASQPATDTQY
TRBJ2-3 TRBV12-3/TRBV12-4 TRBD2 ASSLLGTTTDTQY
TRBJ1-2 TRBV6-5 TRBD1 ASSYDTGDLYGYT
TRBJ2-3 TRBV15 TRBD2 ATSSVSGGPDTQY
TRBJ2-1 TRBV7-2 - ASSLGVGGPYNEQF
TRBJ1-2 TRBV12-3/TRBV12-4 - ASSFAPGRPTYGYT
TRBJ2-7 TRBV29-1 - SGPGGQSSYEQY